This T cell receptor (beta chain) was identified during a study of blood T cell repertoires in COVID-19 (dated by TCRdb to 2020 to 2021). About the study as a whole: The collaborator samples originated in the United States, Italy and Spain and spanned the acute and convalescent phases of COVID-19. The prospective study material was composed of cDNA or gDNA derived from T cells, B-cell-depleted T cells, or PBMCs. Subjects who had been exposed to COVID-19, were actively infected with it, or had recovered from it provided the deeply sampled blood TCRbeta repertoires that made up the dataset. A freely available public database, intended as a resource for researchers studying the immune response to SARS-CoV-2, is where the repertoires were released. Samples were obtained from the ongoing ImmuneRACE study (first 160 participants) and from about 1,300 subjects provided by 6 global collaborators. Nearly every sample came with metadata listing a de-identified subject ID, COVID-19 status, age in years and sex. Where HLA class I and class II types were available, the types were taken from metadata supplied by the sample provider, not from assay-based typing.

The immunoSEQ Assay, a bias-controlled multiplex PCR, was used to amplify TCRbeta CDR3 regions from genomic DNA. The authors' pipeline ran thus. The number of nucleated cells in each sample was estimated from the amplification of reference gene primers within the assay. To quantify the absolute abundance of each unique TCRbeta CDR3 rearrangement, sequence reads were collapsed and filtered. For each sample, productive Simpson clonality was calculated as the square root of Simpson's diversity index over productive rearrangements. In TCRdb, the immuneACCESS table is reduced to in-frame sequences with V and J assigned. These tables do not hold every clone; where another copy was compared, an unresolved V gene accounts for under half, and the others remain unexplained. The V and J calls and clone size come from that table; D and trimming were worked out from the DNA. Recorded for this sample are some 220,000 clones; 60% to 85% of them occurred a single time. The leading ten clones occupy roughly 7% of the sample.

Notes on this clone: There is no known antigen for this receptor. Base qualities are missing; no much larger clone stands one base away.

The germline V gene encodes CDR1 MNHEY and CDR2 SMNVEV (reference sequence). Compared with germline, V lacks 3 bases and J lacks 5 bases; bases without a gene match: 1. The CDR3 covers 13 residues, taking in both the cysteine and the phenylalanine. Just the 39-base CDR3 DNA is kept, in frame starting at base 1. Collaborating institutions collected whole blood in K2EDTA tubes following their own protocols. For TCRbeta analysis, collaborators shipped samples as frozen whole blood, isolated PBMCs, or DNA extracted from either of those sample types. General conclusions and limits of the study: Clinical and demographic metadata were provided uncurated, with the amount varying by source and participant.

The sequenced sample consisted of peripheral blood. The origin of this receptor is a woman in her 70s with acute or convalescent COVID-19. The rearrangement combines TRBV27 with TRBJ1-2; 9 bases in the middle match TRBD1. The CDR3 region: CASSLDRGYGYTF. The nucleotides are TGTGCCAGCAGTTTGGACAGGGGATATGGCTACACCTTC.